The sequence of this TCR beta chain was determined in a study of blood T cell repertoires in COVID-19 (dated by TCRdb to the early 2020s). General notes on the study: Samples covering the acute and convalescent phases of COVID-19 were provided by collaborators in the United States, Italy and Spain. The material from the prospective study consisted of cDNA or gDNA derived from T cells, B-cell-depleted T cells, or PBMCs. The dataset comprised deeply sampled blood TCRbeta repertoires from subjects exposed to, actively infected with, or recovered from COVID-19. The repertoires were released in a freely available public database meant as a resource for research on the immune response to SARS-CoV-2. Samples came from the ongoing ImmuneRACE study (first 160 participants) plus 1,254 subjects from 6 global collaborators. A de-identified subject ID, COVID-19 status, age in years and sex were almost always included in the sample metadata. HLA class I and class II types, where available, came from metadata supplied by the sample provider rather than from assay-based typing.

Turning to this clone: Its antigen is still unknown. No base qualities exist here, and no much larger clone lies one base off it.

Participants in the prospective study were enrolled through a virtual design, were aged about 18 to 100 years, and lived in 24 United States geographic areas. To assign participants to cohorts, the prospective study relied on clinical history that participants themselves reported in a screening survey and a study questionnaire. For ImmuneRACE Cohort 3, a participant was defined as recovered based on two consecutive negative NP/OP PCR tests, clearance by a healthcare professional, or resolution of symptoms. Each participant in the prospective study had whole blood, serum and a nasopharyngeal or oropharyngeal swab collected by mobile phlebotomists. Prospective study participants could optionally give additional blood draws and questionnaires over an approximately two-month period. Prospective study blood samples were shipped either frozen or at room temperature before DNA extraction. The full study reports these points: The quantity of clinical and demographic metadata differed by source and by participant and was supplied without curation.

V is reduced by 8 bases and J by 3 bases, leaving a spacing of 5 bases between them. The CDR3 sequence holds 11 residues, the cysteine and phenylalanine included. Only the CDR3 part of the read is kept: 33 bases, read in frame from the first base. CDR1 and CDR2 were assigned from the germline V gene as SNHLY and FYNNEI. TCRbeta CDR3 regions were amplified from genomic DNA by means of the immunoSEQ Assay, a bias-controlled multiplex PCR. For the original study's pipeline: The number of nucleated cells in each sample was estimated by amplification of reference gene primers within the assay. To quantify the absolute abundance of each unique TCRbeta CDR3 rearrangement, sequence reads were collapsed and filtered. For each sample, productive Simpson clonality was calculated as the square root of Simpson's diversity index over productive rearrangements. Sourced from immuneACCESS, this table was stored by TCRdb with only in-frame sequences that have V and J called. A share of the clones is absent; for the studies checked, an unresolved V gene accounts for under half, and the remainder has no known explanation. V and J calls and clone size follow that table, whereas D and trimming were derived from the DNA. The sample has about 480,000 clones on record, 70% to 90% of them singletons. The ten largest clonotypes hold 1.5% to 2% of the sample.

Recombination connected TRBV2 to TRBJ2-1; confidence is insufficient to name the D gene. The sequence came from a woman aged 40 to 50 who had recovered from COVID-19. Specimen: PBMCs or T cells enriched from blood (not recorded which). CDR3 reads: CASRVYNEQFF. Read as DNA, the sequence is TGTGCCAGCCGAGTCTACAATGAGCAGTTCTTC.